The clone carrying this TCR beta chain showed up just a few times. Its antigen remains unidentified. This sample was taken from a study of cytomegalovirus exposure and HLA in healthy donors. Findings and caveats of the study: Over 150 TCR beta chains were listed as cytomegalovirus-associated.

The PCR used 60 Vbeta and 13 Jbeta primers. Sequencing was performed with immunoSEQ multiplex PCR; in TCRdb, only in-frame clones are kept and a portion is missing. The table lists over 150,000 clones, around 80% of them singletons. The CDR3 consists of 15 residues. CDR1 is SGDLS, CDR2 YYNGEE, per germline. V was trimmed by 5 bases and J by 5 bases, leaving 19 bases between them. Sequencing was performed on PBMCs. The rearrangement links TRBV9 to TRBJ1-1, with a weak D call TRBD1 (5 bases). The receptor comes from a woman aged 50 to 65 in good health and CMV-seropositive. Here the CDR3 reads CASRRHGQGLTEAFF. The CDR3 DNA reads TGTGCCAGCAGGAGGCACGGCCAGGGTTTGACTGAAGCTTTCTTT.